A single sample is the source of the 25 T cell receptor beta chains below, sequenced in a study of T cells after yellow fever vaccination. From the 5' RACE reads, TCRdb called clonotypes with MiXCR, one entry per CDR3 protein. The sample lists 450,000 to 650,000 distinct CDR3 sequences, 21% seen once, with about 16% in the top ten. The material was PBMCs, obtained approximately 20 days after the first yellow fever vaccination. These receptors originate from a man aged 18 to 29 who received the YFV17D yellow fever vaccine.

The chain combines TRBV7-6 with TRBJ2-5, with TRBD2 matching 14 bases. The ends lost 3 bases at V and 5 bases at J; junction bases unmatched: 11. Germline loops: CDR1 SGHVS, CDR2 FNYEAQ. The CDR3 is 18 amino acids. Written as DNA, the CDR3 is TGTGCCAGCAGCTTCAAACCTAGGACTAGCGGGGGGCTGGAGACCCAGTACTTC. As protein: CASSFKPRTSGGLETQYF.

This clonotype was observed a handful of times. The chain couples TRBV7-2 to TRBJ1-2, with D maybe TRBD1 (6 bases). The V end was cut by 4 bases, the J end by 8 bases, with 14 bases between. Germline V gene sequence: CDR1 SGHTA, CDR2 FQGNSA. This CDR3 spans 13 amino acids. The CDR3 loop reads CASSSPGALGYTF. Here the CDR3 DNA reads TGTGCCAGCAGCTCCCCAGGGGCACTGGGCTACACCTTC.

This chain links TRBV5-5 with TRBJ1-6; no firm D call. Per the germline V gene, CDR1 is SGHKS and CDR2 is YYEKEE (reference sequence). The CDR3 covers 17 residues. Trimming shortened V by 3 bases and J by 7 bases, and 20 bases separated the two germline ends. CDR3 region: CASSSRLWAGENSPLHF. Here the CDR3 DNA reads TGTGCCAGCAGCTCTCGACTTTGGGCGGGAGAAAATTCACCCCTCCACTTT.

This clonotype has just a few counts. The rearrangement joins TRBV7-9 to TRBJ2-7; D not certain. The germline V gene has CDR1 SEHNR and CDR2 FQNEAQ (reference sequence). The CDR3 sequence is 13 residues long. V was pared by 5 bases and J by 2 bases, with 10 bases between. The DNA for the CDR3 is TGTGCCAGCAGCCCCCCCCCGGCCTACGAGCAGTACGTC. This translates into CASSPPPAYEQYV.

A few counts support this clonotype. J is TRBJ2-2 and V is TRBV2; perhaps TRBD1 as D (5 bases). The CDR3 covers 13 residues. Germline CDR1 is SNHLY and CDR2 is FYNNEI. Trimming took 7 bases from V and 7 from J, leaving 13 bases between them. This CDR3 is CASTPDQGGELFF. CDR3 in DNA: TGTGCCAGCACCCCCGACCAGGGCGGGGAGCTGTTTTTT.

This clonotype came up a few times. The chain has TRBV20-1 and TRBJ2-3; 8 nucleotides agree with TRBD2. The germline CDR1 and CDR2 sequences are DFQATT and SNEGSKA (reference sequence). The V gene end was trimmed by 5 bases and the J gene end by 0 bases; junction bases not matched to a gene: 13. The CDR3 runs to 17 residues. The CDR3 nucleotides are TGCAGTGCTTATGCGGCCCTTCGGGGGGGGAGCACAGATACGCAGTATTTT. Its translation is CSAYAALRGGSTDTQYF.

V and J are TRBV2 and TRBJ1-2, with 11 bases matching TRBD1. This CDR3 is 16 amino acids long. With 8 bases clipped from V and 2 bases from J, the junction kept 10 bases outside the gene matches. The germline V gene encodes CDR1 SNHLY and CDR2 FYNNEI. Here the CDR3 reads CASGWTGGARNYGYTF. CDR3 bases: TGTGCCAGCGGATGGACAGGGGGCGCTCGAAACTATGGCTACACCTTC.

The rearrangement joins TRBV4-1 to TRBJ2-7; 8 nucleotides line up with TRBD2. CDR1 and CDR2 from the germline V gene are MGHRA and YSYEKL. This CDR3 is 16 amino acids long. Losses at the gene ends were 0 bases for V and 2 bases for J; bases not matched to a gene: 6. Here the CDR3 DNA reads TGCGCCAGCAGCCAAGAAGGGGCGGGGGGAGCCTACGAGCAGTACTTC. Amino acid sequence: CASSQEGAGGAYEQYF.

This chain links TRBV7-3 with TRBJ2-3; D is unresolved. Trimming cost V 5 bases and J 4 bases, with 10 bases left between them. The germline CDR1 and CDR2 sequences are SGHTA and FQGTGA. This CDR3 spans 13 amino acids. DNA of the CDR3: TGTGCCAGCAGCCCACTGACCTCAGATACGCAGTATTTT. This translates into CASSPLTSDTQYF.

This clonotype was recorded many times. The chain is built from TRBV4-2 and TRBJ2-6; D remains ambiguous. CDR3 length equals 16 residues. The germline gives CDR1 LGHNA, CDR2 YNFKEQ. Deletions cut 0 bases from V and 0 bases from J, with 6 bases between. DNA of the CDR3: TGTGCCAGCAGCCAAGATACCGGCTCTGGGGCCAACGTCCTGACTTTC. This translates into CASSQDTGSGANVLTF.

The genes are TRBV5-1 and TRBJ2-5; D is uncertain. The CDR3 is made up of 14 amino acids. V was cut by 4 bases and J by 4 bases, with 14 bases left in between. CDR1 is SGHRS, CDR2 YFSETQ, per germline. In DNA form, the CDR3 reads TGCGCCAGCAGCAGCAGAAGGGTTAGAGAGACCCAGTACTTC. Its protein product is CASSSRRVRETQYF.

In its sample, this clonotype was seen a few times. This rearrangement joins TRBV7-9 to TRBJ2-3; D is unclear. CDR3 size: 12 residues. Germline loops: CDR1 SEHNR, CDR2 FQNEAQ (reference sequence). The V gene lost 5 bases and the J gene lost 6 bases, with 9 bases spanning the gap. The CDR3 loop reads CASSPPADTQYF. The DNA for the CDR3 is TGTGCCAGCAGCCCCCCGGCGGATACGCAGTATTTT.

The table lists this clonotype with a few counts. The CDR3 reads CAWTPDRHYNEQFF. The CDR3 DNA is TGTGCCTGGACCCCCGACAGACACTACAATGAGCAGTTCTTC. The V gene is TRBV30, the J gene TRBJ2-1, with D possibly being TRBD1 (5 bases). CDR1 is GTSNPN, CDR2 SVGIG, per germline (reference sequence). Trimming left V 4 bases short and J 3 bases short, with 13 bases between. This CDR3 contains 14 residues. Based on the CDR3 plus reference TRBV30 and TRBJ2-1, the full variable domain is SQTIHQWPATLVQPVGSPLSLECTVEGTSNPNLYWYRQAAGRGLQLLFYSVGIGQISSEVPQNLSASRPQDRQFILSSKKLLLSDSGFYLCAWTPDRHYNEQFFGPGTRLTVL.

This clonotype has a handful of counts. J is TRBJ1-2 and V is TRBV7-9; unclear D gene. The CDR3 is 15 residues long. Germline assignment: CDR1 SEHNR and CDR2 FQNEAQ (reference sequence). V lost 5 bases and J lost 1, with 14 bases in between. Written as DNA, the CDR3 is TGTGCCAGCAGCCCCCTTGCCGTTTTTAACTATGGCTACACCTTC. Translation: CASSPLAVFNYGYTF.

The rearrangement uses TRBV7-8 and TRBJ1-3; 7 bases fit TRBD1. With 5 bases clipped from V and 2 bases from J, the junction kept 6 bases outside the gene matches. This CDR3 contains 15 residues. In germline, CDR1 is SGHVS, CDR2 FQNEAQ. The DNA for the CDR3 is TGTGCCAGCAGCCCCGACAGGGTTACTGGAAACACCATATATTTT. Its translation is CASSPDRVTGNTIYF.

J is TRBJ1-1 and V is TRBV28, with D uncertain. CDR3 length: 12 residues. V dropped 7 bases and J dropped 1 base, with 7 bases sitting between them. CDR1 MDHEN and CDR2 SYDVKM come from the germline V gene. The CDR3 region is CASTEQNTEAFF. The CDR3 DNA reads TGTGCCAGCACAGAACAGAACACTGAAGCTTTCTTT.

The chain joins TRBV20-1 to TRBJ2-1; no reliable D call. V was cut by 0 bases and J by 3 bases, with 9 bases left in between. This CDR3 comprises 14 residues. Germline CDR1 DFQATT, CDR2 SNEGSKA (reference sequence). CDR3: CSARDLAFYNEQFF. The CDR3 DNA reads as TGCAGTGCTAGAGATCTGGCTTTCTACAATGAGCAGTTCTTC.

This sequence joins TRBV6-1 and TRBJ1-6, with 9 nucleotides matching TRBD1. The CDR3 runs 15 residues. The J segment lost 9 bases and the V segment lost 6 bases, leaving 9 bases of the junction unmatched. Germline V gene sequence: CDR1 MNHNS, CDR2 SASEGT. CDR3 sequence: CASRLSDRGSSPLHF. The CDR3 DNA reads TGTGCCAGCAGACTTTCGGACAGGGGAAGTTCACCCCTCCACTTT.

The V gene is TRBV7-9, the J gene TRBJ2-1, with 8 bases matching TRBD2. After removal of 6 bases from V and 2 bases from J, the junction contained 9 bases not matched to a gene. Germline V gene lookup returns CDR1 SEHNR and CDR2 FQNEAQ (reference sequence). The CDR3 spans 16 residues. CDR3 region: CASRDTTSGPYNEQFF. The DNA for the CDR3 is TGTGCCAGCAGGGATACTACTAGCGGACCCTACAATGAGCAGTTCTTC.

There are a few counts of this clonotype. The V gene is TRBV20-1, the J gene TRBJ1-2, with D uncertain. In germline, CDR1 is DFQATT, CDR2 SNEGSKA (reference sequence). The V end lost 1 base, the J end lost 6 bases, and 15 bases lay between the germline ends. The CDR3 covers 14 residues. The chain's CDR3 is CSARVAREANGYTF. CDR3 DNA: TGCAGTGCTAGAGTGGCTAGGGAGGCGAATGGCTACACCTTC.

The chain couples TRBV27 to TRBJ1-5, with D perhaps TRBD1 (5 bases). The CDR3 runs to 13 residues. Germline loops: CDR1 MNHEY, CDR2 SMNVEV (reference sequence). Trimming stripped 5 bases from V and 6 bases from J, with 11 bases between. The CDR3, as DNA: TGTGCCAGCAGTCCCGGGACTTTTCAGCCCCAGCATTTT. Translated: CASSPGTFQPQHF.

This clonotype was seen a few times. The chain joins TRBV12-3 or TRBV12-4 to TRBJ2-3; D is unresolved. Trimming removed 5 bases from V and 4 bases from J, with 10 bases in between. The CDR3 is 13 amino acids. The CDR3 region has the DNA TGTGCCAGCAGTCCTAGATCAGCAGATACGCAGTATTTT. This gives the protein CASSPRSADTQYF.

This chain links TRBV7-9 with TRBJ2-5, with a tentative D call TRBD2 (5 bases). With 5 bases removed from V and 7 bases from J, the gap between germline ends came to 23 bases. The length of the CDR3 is 16 residues. Germline CDR1 and CDR2: SEHNR and FQNEAQ (reference sequence). CDR3 in amino acids: CASSQKGKAVDRTQYF. The DNA for the CDR3 is TGTGCCAGCAGCCAGAAAGGGAAAGCGGTGGATCGGACCCAGTACTTC. The entire variable domain, with the rest obtained from reference TRBV7-9 and TRBJ2-5, is as follows: DTGVSQNPRHKITKRGQNVTFRCDPISEHNRLYWYRQTLGQGPEFLTYFQNEAQLEKSRLLSDRFSAERPKGSFSTLEIQRTEQGDSAMYLCASSQKGKAVDRTQYFGPGTRLLVL.

This clonotype was seen a few times. The junction differs from germline at one of its ends, possibly a read error. The chain couples TRBV18 to TRBJ1-1; D ambiguous. The CDR3 totals 14 residues. From germline, CDR1 is KGHSH and CDR2 LQKENI. CDR3 sequence: CASSPQFMNTEAFF. DNA for the CDR3: TGTGCCAGCTCCCCACAATTCATGAACACTGAAGCTTTCTTT.

The chain uses TRBV20-1 and TRBJ2-2; 15 bases match TRBD2. Looked up from germline, CDR1 is DFQATT and CDR2 is SNEGSKA (reference sequence). The CDR3 is 17 amino acids. Losses at the gene ends were 5 bases for V and 3 bases for J; bases not matched to a gene: 7. CDR3: CSARTSGGDVYTGELFF. CDR3 coding DNA: TGCAGTGCTCGGACTAGCGGGGGGGATGTATACACCGGGGAGCTGTTTTTT.